This T cell receptor (beta chain) was identified during a study of CD8 T cells in Susac syndrome. In germline, CDR1 is SGHVS, CDR2 FQNEAQ. Trimming shortened V by 8 bases and J by 0 bases, and 7 bases separated the two germline ends. The CDR3 length is 12 residues. Random-hexamer reverse transcription was applied to roughly 0.45 to 1 ug RNA. TCRdb recomputed calls from the immunoSEQ multiplex PCR reads with MiXCR, one row per CDR3 protein. This sample has more than 200,000 distinct CDR3 sequences; about 94% occur once, and the top ten carry about 0.15%. This clonotype originated in a human donor with Susac syndrome. Sequenced: CD4+ T cells from PBMCs. The rearrangement joins TRBV7-8 to TRBJ2-5; unclear D gene. In DNA form, the CDR3 reads TGTGCCAGCGGCGTGGACCAAGAGACCCAGTACTTC. Translated, it gives CASGVDQETQYF.